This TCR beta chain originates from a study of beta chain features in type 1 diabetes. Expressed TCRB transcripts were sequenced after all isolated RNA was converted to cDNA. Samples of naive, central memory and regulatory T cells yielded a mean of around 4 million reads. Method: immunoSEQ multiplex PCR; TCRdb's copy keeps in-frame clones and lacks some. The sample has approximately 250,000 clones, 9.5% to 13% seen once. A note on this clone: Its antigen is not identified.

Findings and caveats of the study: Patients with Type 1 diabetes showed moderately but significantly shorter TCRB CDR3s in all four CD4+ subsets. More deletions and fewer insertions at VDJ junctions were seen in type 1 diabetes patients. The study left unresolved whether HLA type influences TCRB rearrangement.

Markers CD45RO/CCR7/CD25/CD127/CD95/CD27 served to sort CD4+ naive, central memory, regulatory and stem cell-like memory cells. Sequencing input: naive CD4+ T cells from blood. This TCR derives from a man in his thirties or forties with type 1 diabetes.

CDR3 nucleotide sequence: TGTGCCACCAGCATAAGGACAGGGGGCGCAGATACGCAGTATTTT. This encodes CATSIRTGGADTQYF. The chain is built from TRBV15 and TRBJ2-3; 11 bases match TRBD1. V lost 4 bases to trimming and J lost 4 bases; unmatched junction nucleotides: 4. Per the germline V gene, CDR1 is LNHNV and CDR2 is YYDKDF (reference sequence). CDR3 size: 15 residues.